The present T cell receptor beta chain was sequenced within a study of control samples from healthy donors and cancer patients. TCRdb keeps only in-frame clones here, not all; method: immunoSEQ multiplex PCR. Of 150,000 to 200,000 clones in the sample, approximately 90% are singletons; the top ten hold approximately 12%. CDR1 is SGHDT, CDR2 YYEEEE, per germline. The CDR3 sequence is 16 residues long. The V gene end was trimmed by 4 bases and the J gene end by 10 bases; junction bases not matched to a gene: 16. The sample holds a few counts of this clone. This chain connects TRBV5-6 to TRBJ2-1; 8 nucleotides agree with TRBD1. The sequenced sample consisted of blood. The sequence was collected from a man aged 25 to 40 in good health. The chain's CDR3 is CASSKDREFPKLEQFF. CDR3 coding DNA: TGTGCCAGCAGCAAGGACAGGGAATTCCCCAAATTAGAGCAGTTCTTC.